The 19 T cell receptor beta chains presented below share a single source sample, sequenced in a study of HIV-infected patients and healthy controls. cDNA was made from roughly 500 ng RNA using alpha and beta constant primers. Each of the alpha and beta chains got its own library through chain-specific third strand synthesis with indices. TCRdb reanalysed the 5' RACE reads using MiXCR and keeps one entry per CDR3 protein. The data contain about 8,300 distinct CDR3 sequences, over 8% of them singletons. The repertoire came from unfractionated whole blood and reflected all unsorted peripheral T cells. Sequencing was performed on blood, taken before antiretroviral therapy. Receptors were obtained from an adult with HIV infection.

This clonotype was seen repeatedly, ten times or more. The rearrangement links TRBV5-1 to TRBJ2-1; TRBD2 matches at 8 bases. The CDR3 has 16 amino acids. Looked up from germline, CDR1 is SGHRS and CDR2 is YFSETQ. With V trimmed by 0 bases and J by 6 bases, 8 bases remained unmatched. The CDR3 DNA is TGCGCCAGCAGCTTGGCATTTCGGGGGGGCTTCAATGAGCAGTTCTTC. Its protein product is CASSLAFRGGFNEQFF.

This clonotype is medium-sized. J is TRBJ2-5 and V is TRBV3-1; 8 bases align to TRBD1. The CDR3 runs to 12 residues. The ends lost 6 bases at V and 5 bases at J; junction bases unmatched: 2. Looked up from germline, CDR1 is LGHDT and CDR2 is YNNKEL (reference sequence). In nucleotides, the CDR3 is TGTGCCAGCAGGGACAGGGACGAGACCCAGTACTTC. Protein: CASRDRDETQYF.

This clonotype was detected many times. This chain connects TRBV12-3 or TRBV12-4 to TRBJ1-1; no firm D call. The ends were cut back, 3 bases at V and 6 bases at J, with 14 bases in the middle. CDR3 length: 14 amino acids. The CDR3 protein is CASSLVGRWAEAFF. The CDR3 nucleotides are TGTGCCAGCAGTTTGGTCGGTCGTTGGGCTGAAGCTTTCTTT.

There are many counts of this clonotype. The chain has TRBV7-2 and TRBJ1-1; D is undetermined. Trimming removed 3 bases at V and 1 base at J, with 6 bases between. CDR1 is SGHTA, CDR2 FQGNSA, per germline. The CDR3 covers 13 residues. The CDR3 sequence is CASSFRQNTEAFF. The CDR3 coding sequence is TGTGCCAGCAGCTTCCGACAGAACACTGAAGCTTTCTTT. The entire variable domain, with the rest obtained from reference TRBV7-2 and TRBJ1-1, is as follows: GAGVSQSPSNKVTEKGKDVELRCDPISGHTALYWYRQSLGQGLEFLIYFQGNSAPDKSGLPSDRFSAERTGGSVSTLTIQRTQQEDSAVYLCASSFRQNTEAFFGQGTRLTVV.

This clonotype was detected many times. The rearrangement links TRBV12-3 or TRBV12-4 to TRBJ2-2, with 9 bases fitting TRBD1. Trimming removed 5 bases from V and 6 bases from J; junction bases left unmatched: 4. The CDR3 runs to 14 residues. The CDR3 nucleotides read TGTGCCAGCAGTGGGGACAGGGACCCCGGGGAGCTGTTTTTT. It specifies CASSGDRDPGELFF.

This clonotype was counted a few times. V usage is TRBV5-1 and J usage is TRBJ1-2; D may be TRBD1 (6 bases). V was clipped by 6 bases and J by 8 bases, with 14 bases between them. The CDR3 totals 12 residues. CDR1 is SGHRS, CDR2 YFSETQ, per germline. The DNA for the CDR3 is TGCGCCAGCACCCTTGGGGGCGACGGCTACACCTTC. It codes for CASTLGGDGYTF.

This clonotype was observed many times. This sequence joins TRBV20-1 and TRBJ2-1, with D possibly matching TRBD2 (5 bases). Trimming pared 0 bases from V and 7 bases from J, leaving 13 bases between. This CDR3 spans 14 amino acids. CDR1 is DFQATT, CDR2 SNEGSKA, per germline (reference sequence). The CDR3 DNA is TGCAGTGCTAGAGATGTATCTGCGGGTAATGAGCAGTTCTTC. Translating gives CSARDVSAGNEQFF.

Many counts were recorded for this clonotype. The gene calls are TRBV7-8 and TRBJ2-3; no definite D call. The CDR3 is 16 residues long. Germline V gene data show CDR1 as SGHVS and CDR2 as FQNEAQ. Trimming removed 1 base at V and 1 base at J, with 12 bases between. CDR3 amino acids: CASSLVGELRTDTQYF. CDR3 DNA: TGTGCCAGCAGCTTAGTAGGCGAACTCCGCACAGATACGCAGTATTTT.

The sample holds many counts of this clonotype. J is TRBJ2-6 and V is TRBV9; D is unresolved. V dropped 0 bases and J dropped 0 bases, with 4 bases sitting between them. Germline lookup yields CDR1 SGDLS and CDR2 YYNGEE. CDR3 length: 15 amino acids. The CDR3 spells CASSVEPSGANVLTF. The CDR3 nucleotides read TGTGCCAGCAGCGTAGAGCCCTCTGGGGCCAACGTCCTGACTTTC.

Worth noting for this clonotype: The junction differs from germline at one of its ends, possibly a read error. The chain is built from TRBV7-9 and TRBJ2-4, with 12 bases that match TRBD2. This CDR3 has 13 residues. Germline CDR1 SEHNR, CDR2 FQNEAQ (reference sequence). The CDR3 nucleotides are TGTGCCAGCAGCTTAGCCCTAGCGGGGGGGCTTAACTTC. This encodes CASSLALAGGLNF.

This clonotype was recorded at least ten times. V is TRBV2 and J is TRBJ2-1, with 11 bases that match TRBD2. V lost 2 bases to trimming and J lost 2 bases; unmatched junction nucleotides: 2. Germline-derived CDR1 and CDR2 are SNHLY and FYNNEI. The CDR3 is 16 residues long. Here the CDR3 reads CASSELSGGAYNEQFF. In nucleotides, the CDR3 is TGTGCCAGCAGTGAACTTAGCGGGGGGGCCTACAATGAGCAGTTCTTC.

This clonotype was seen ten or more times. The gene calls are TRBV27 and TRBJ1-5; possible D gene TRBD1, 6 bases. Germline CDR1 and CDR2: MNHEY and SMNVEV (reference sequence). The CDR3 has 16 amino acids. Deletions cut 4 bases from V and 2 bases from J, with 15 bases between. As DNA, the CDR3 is TGTGCCAGCAGTTCACTACAGGGAGCGGGCAATCAGCCCCAGCATTTT. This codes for CASSSLQGAGNQPQHF.

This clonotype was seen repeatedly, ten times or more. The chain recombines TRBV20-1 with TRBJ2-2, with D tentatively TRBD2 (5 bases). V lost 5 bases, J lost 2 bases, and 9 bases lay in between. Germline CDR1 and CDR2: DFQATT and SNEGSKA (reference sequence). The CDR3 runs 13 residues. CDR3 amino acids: CSAPDLNTGELFF. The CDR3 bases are TGCAGTGCTCCGGACTTAAACACCGGGGAGCTGTTTTTT.

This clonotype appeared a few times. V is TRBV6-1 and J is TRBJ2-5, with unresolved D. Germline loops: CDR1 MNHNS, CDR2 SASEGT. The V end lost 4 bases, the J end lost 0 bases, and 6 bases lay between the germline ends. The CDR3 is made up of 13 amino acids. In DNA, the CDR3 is TGTGCCAGCAGTGTGGAGTACCAAGAGACCCAGTACTTC. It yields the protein CASSVEYQETQYF.

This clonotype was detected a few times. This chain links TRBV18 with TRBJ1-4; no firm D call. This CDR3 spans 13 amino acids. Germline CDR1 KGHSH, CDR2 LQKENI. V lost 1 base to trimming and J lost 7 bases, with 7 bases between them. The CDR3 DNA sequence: TGTGCCAGCTCACCACGGGATTTTGAAAAACTGTTTTTT. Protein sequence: CASSPRDFEKLFF. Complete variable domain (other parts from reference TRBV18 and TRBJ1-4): NAGVMQNPRHLVRRRGQEARLRCSPMKGHSHVYWYRQLPEEGLKFMVYLQKENIIDESGMPKERFSAEFPKEGPSILRIQQVVRGDSAAYFCASSPRDFEKLFFGSGTQLSVL.

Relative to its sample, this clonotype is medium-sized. CDR3 sequence reads: CASSKDSTDTQYF. The CDR3 DNA follows: TGTGCCAGCAGCAAAGACAGCACAGATACGCAGTATTTT. The chain employs TRBV6-6 and TRBJ2-3, with D unclear. The CDR3 extends over 13 amino acids. Germline V gene data show CDR1 as MNHNY and CDR2 as SVGAGI (reference sequence). V was clipped by 6 bases and J by 0 bases, with 7 bases between them.

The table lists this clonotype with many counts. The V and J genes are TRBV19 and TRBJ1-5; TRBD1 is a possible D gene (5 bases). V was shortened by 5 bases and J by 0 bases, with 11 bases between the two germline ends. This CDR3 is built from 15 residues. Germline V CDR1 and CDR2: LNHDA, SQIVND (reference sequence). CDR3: CASSSGGYSNQPQHF. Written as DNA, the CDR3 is TGTGCCAGTAGTTCCGGGGGTTATAGCAATCAGCCCCAGCATTTT.

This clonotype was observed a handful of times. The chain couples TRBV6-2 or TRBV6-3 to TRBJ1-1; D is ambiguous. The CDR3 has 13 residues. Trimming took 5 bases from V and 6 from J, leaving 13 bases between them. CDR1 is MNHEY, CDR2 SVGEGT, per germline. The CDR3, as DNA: TGTGCCAGCAGTCAACGATTACCGGCTGAAGCTTTCTTT. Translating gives CASSQRLPAEAFF.

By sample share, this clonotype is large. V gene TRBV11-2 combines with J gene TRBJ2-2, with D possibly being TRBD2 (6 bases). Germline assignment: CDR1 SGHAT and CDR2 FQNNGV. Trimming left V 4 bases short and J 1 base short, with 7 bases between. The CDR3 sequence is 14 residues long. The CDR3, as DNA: TGTGCCAGCAGCTCCGGGAGGAACACCGGGGAGCTGTTTTTT. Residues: CASSSGRNTGELFF.